A selection of T cell receptor beta chains follows, all from one sample in a study of blood T cell repertoires in COVID-19. TCRdb keeps only in-frame clones here, not all; method: immunoSEQ multiplex PCR. The sample lists more than 25,000 clones, 85% to 90% occurring once. The sample taken for sequencing was peripheral blood. The receptors originated from a man in his sixties with acute or convalescent COVID-19. Both conserved end residues are part of each CDR3. The D gene is left open where the match is weak. The size field is filled for only some rows; it gives once, few, many or a size class.

>TRBJ2-3|TRBV6-5|-|-
TGTGCCAGCTCAAAAAGAGGAGGGGTCACAGATACGCAGTATTTT
CASSKRGGVTDTQYF
>TRBJ1-4|TRBV5-5|-|TRBD1
TGTGCCAGCAGCTCTACAGGGGGAGGTGAAAAACTGTTTTTT
CASSSTGGGEKLFF
>TRBJ1-2|TRBV9|once|-
TGTGCCAGCAGCGTAGCTGGACAGAAAAACTATGGCTACACCTTC
CASSVAGQKNYGYTF
>TRBJ2-3|TRBV2|-|TRBD1
TGTGCCAGACTTATACCGACAGGGGGTAAGGGAGATACGCAGTATTTT
CARLIPTGGKGDTQYF
>TRBJ1-1|TRBV7-9|once|TRBD1
TGTGCCAGCAGCTCGGGACAGCGACTAGCGGAAGCTTTCTTT
CASSSGQRLAEAFF
>TRBJ2-1|TRBV6-2/TRBV6-3|-|-
TGTGCCAGCAGTTACCTTCCCGGGGGCTCCTACAATGAGCAGTTCTTC
CASSYLPGGSYNEQFF
>TRBJ2-7|TRBV28|-|-
TGTGCCAGCAGACGGGGGGACAAGGGCACCGAGCAGTACTTC
CASRRGDKGTEQYF
>TRBJ1-5|TRBV5-6|-|TRBD1
TGTGCCAGCAGCTTGGGTAGGGGGCAAGGTCAGCCCCAGCATTTT
CASSLGRGQGQPQHF
>TRBJ1-2|TRBV3-1/TRBV3-2|-|-
TGTGCCAGCAGAGATCGGCTGGAAGCGAGAGGCTACACCTTC
CASRDRLEARGYTF
>TRBJ2-2|TRBV5-4|-|TRBD1
TGTGCCAGCAGCTCGTCCGGGACAGAGAACACCGGGGAGCTGTTTTTT
CASSSSGTENTGELFF
>TRBJ1-2|TRBV7-2|few|TRBD1
TGTGCCAGCAGCTTTCCGGGACAGGGCTATGGCTACACCTTC
CASSFPGQGYGYTF
>TRBJ2-7|TRBV10-2|once|TRBD1
TGCGCCAGCAGACCGGGACAGGGATACGAGCAGTACTTC
CASRPGQGYEQYF
>TRBJ1-2|TRBV5-1|-|-
TGCGCCAGCAGCACCCAGGGGTATGATGGCTACACCTTC
CASSTQGYDGYTF
>TRBJ1-2|TRBV28|-|TRBD1
TGTGCCAGCAGTTTTCCGGGGACAGGGGGCGCCGTCTATGGCTACACCTTC
CASSFPGTGGAVYGYTF
>TRBJ1-5|TRBV6-2/TRBV6-3|-|-
TGTGCCAGCAGTTCTCCCGGAGTACAGGGATTCGGACAGCCCCAGCATTTT
CASSSPGVQGFGQPQHF
>TRBJ1-6|TRBV28|-|-
TGTGCCAGCAGACAGGGTGGTAATTCACCCCTCCACTTT
CASRQGGNSPLHF
>TRBJ1-3|TRBV9|-|-
TGTGCCAGCAGCGCTGCTCGAGGACAGCCTTTGGGCTCTGGAAACACCATATATTTT
CASSAARGQPLGSGNTIYF
>TRBJ1-5|TRBV19|-|-
TGTGCCAGTAGTTCCCCGGGGGGAGCCTCAAGGGATCAGCCCCAGCATTTT
CASSSPGGASRDQPQHF
>TRBJ1-6|TRBV2|-|TRBD1
TGTGCCAGCAGGTTGGACAGGGCAAATTCACCCCTCCACTTT
CASRLDRANSPLHF
>TRBJ1-2|TRBV19|-|-
TGTGCCAGTAGTATGGAGCGCACCTATGGCTACACCTTC
CASSMERTYGYTF
>TRBJ1-4|TRBV11-2|-|-
TGTGCCGTGCGGGAGGTGCTCAATGAAAAACTGTTTTTT
CAVREVLNEKLFF
>TRBJ1-2|TRBV6-5|once|TRBD1
TGTGCCAGCAGTTCCCGGGGGCAGGGGGAGCCCTATGGCTACACCTTC
CASSSRGQGEPYGYTF
>TRBJ1-2|TRBV6-5|-|TRBD1
TGTGCCAGCAGTTATGGGACAGGGGATCTTGGCTACACCTTC
CASSYGTGDLGYTF
>TRBJ2-4|TRBV6-5|once|-
TGTGCCAGCAAAGCGGCCGGGACAAGGGGCGACATTCAGTACTTC
CASKAAGTRGDIQYF
>TRBJ2-7|TRBV27|-|-
TGTGCCAGCAGTCTCAAGATGACACCTTCCTACGAGCAGTACTTC
CASSLKMTPSYEQYF
>TRBJ2-2|TRBV5-6|-|-
TGTGCCAGCAGCTTGATAGGGTTAGCGGACACCGGGGAGCTGTTTTTT
CASSLIGLADTGELFF
>TRBJ2-7|TRBV4-2|-|TRBD2
TGTGCCAGCAGCTCCCGGACTAGCGGGCTCTCCTACGAGCAGTACTTC
CASSSRTSGLSYEQYF
>TRBJ2-1|TRBV9|-|TRBD2
TGTGCCAGCAGCGTAGTGGGAGCGGGAGTGGGCGATGAGCAGTTCTTC
CASSVVGAGVGDEQFF
>TRBJ2-1|TRBV28|-|TRBD2
TGTGCCAGCACCTCCCCACTAGCGGGATTGTTCTTC
CASTSPLAGLFF
>TRBJ2-7|TRBV5-4|-|-
TGTGCCAGCAGCTTGAGCGATACCTACGAGCAGTACTTC
CASSLSDTYEQYF
>TRBJ2-3|TRBV6-5|-|TRBD1
TGTGCCAGCAATACCCAAGACAGGGCCAAGGATACGCAGTATTTT
CASNTQDRAKDTQYF
>TRBJ1-3|TRBV19|-|TRBD1
TGTGCCAGTAGAGGGACAGGCTATGGAAACACCATATATTTT
CASRGTGYGNTIYF
>TRBJ1-2|TRBV3-1/TRBV3-2|-|-
TGTGCCAGCAGCCAAGAGCCTGCGGGTTGGTATGGCTACACCTTC
CASSQEPAGWYGYTF
>TRBJ1-2|TRBV29-1|once|TRBD1
TGCAGCGTTGAAAACAGGGGTCCCCCTCGGGGTGGCTACACCTTC
CSVENRGPPRGGYTF
>TRBJ2-1|TRBV4-1|-|-
TGCGCCAGCAGCCAAGGGGAGAGGACCGCTTCCTACAATGAGCAGTTCTTC
CASSQGERTASYNEQFF
>TRBJ2-2|TRBV24-1|-|-
TGTGCCACCACGGGACTGAACACCGGGGAGCTGTTTTTT
CATTGLNTGELFF
>TRBJ1-6|TRBV19|-|-
TGTGCCAGTAGTACCCAAAATCAACAGGATTCACCCCTCCACTTT
CASSTQNQQDSPLHF
>TRBJ1-3|TRBV9|-|-
TGTGCCAGCAGCGCCCGACAGGACCTCTCTGGAAACACCATATATTTT
CASSARQDLSGNTIYF
>TRBJ2-7|TRBV7-8|few|-
TGTGCCAGCAGCTTAGTGGCAGGGATCGGCGAGCAGTACTTC
CASSLVAGIGEQYF
>TRBJ1-3|TRBV7-9|few|TRBD1
TGTGCCAGCAGCTTTCCCGGGACAGGAGGCATATATTTT
CASSFPGTGGIYF
>TRBJ1-2|TRBV6-1|-|-
TGTGCCAGCAGTGAAGCGCAACATCTCTATGGCTACACCTTC
CASSEAQHLYGYTF
>TRBJ2-7|TRBV11-2|-|-
TGTGCCAGCACCCCTAGGTCCCGGTTCTACGAGCAGTACTTC
CASTPRSRFYEQYF
>TRBJ2-2|TRBV30|few|TRBD2
TGTGCCTGGAGTAGGGGACTAGCGGGAGTGATCGGGGAGCTGTTTTTT
CAWSRGLAGVIGELFF
>TRBJ2-1|TRBV7-2|-|-
TGTGCCAGCAGCTTAGCAGGGAGGTACAATGAGCAGTTCTTC
CASSLAGRYNEQFF
>TRBJ2-5|TRBV2|medium-sized|TRBD2
TGTGCCAGCAGTGAAACTAGCGGGGGGGTGGAGACCCAGTACTTC
CASSETSGGVETQYF
>TRBJ2-7|TRBV20-1|-|-
TGCAGTGCTAGTCGTTCTCAGGGTCTGCTCGAGCAGTACTTC
CSASRSQGLLEQYF
>TRBJ1-5|TRBV6-5|-|-
TGTGCCAGCAGTTACTCGTACGGGGTCAATCAGCCCCAGCATTTT
CASSYSYGVNQPQHF
>TRBJ2-7|TRBV1|-|-
TGCACCAGCAGCCAAGGACTAGGAAGGAGGAGGGAGCAGTACTTC
CTSSQGLGRRREQYF
>TRBJ1-1|TRBV29-1|once|TRBD1
TGCAGCGCCGGGACAGGGGGCGCATTGACTGAAGCTTTCTTT
CSAGTGGALTEAFF
>TRBJ1-1|TRBV19|-|-
TGTGCCAGTAGTCGCGGACAGAGCACTGAAGCTTTCTTT
CASSRGQSTEAFF
>TRBJ1-4|TRBV5-4|-|-
TGTGCCAGCAGCCCCCAGCAGGGCGGGGGTGGAAAACTGTTTTTT
CASSPQQGGGGKLFF
>TRBJ2-1|TRBV5-1|-|TRBD2
TGCGCCAGCAGATCCGGGACTAGCGGCCTAGTAGATGAGCAGTTCTTC
CASRSGTSGLVDEQFF
>TRBJ1-2|TRBV18|-|-
TGTGCCAGCTCACCGCCAGGGGTGCTTTCCTATGGCTACACCTTC
CASSPPGVLSYGYTF
>TRBJ1-1|TRBV5-1|-|TRBD1
TGCGCCAGCAGCCCATCCGGGACAGGGAGAACTGAAGCTTTCTTT
CASSPSGTGRTEAFF
>TRBJ1-6|TRBV3-1/TRBV3-2|-|-
TGTGCCAGCAGCCAAGATATGGTCAGGCGCGGGGATTCACCCCTCCACTTT
CASSQDMVRRGDSPLHF
>TRBJ2-1|TRBV5-1|-|TRBD1
TGCGCCAGCAGGAAGGGGACAGCGAACAATGAGCAGTTCTTC
CASRKGTANNEQFF
>TRBJ2-2|TRBV7-6|-|TRBD2
TGTGCCAGCAGCCCGACTAGCGGGAGTAGGAACACCGGGGAGCTGTTTTTT
CASSPTSGSRNTGELFF